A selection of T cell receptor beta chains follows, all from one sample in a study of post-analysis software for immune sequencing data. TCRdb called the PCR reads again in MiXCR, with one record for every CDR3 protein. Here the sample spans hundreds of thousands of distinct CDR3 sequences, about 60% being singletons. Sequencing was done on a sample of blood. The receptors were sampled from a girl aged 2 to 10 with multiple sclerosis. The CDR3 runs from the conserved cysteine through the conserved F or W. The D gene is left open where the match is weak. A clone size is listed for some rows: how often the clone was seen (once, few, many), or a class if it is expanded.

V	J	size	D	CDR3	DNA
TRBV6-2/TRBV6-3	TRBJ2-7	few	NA	CASSRAASYEQYF	TGTGCCAGCAGCAGGGCGGCTTCCTACGAGCAGTACTTC
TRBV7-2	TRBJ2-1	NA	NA	CASGERRYNEQFF	TGTGCCAGCGGCGAGCGTAGATACAATGAGCAGTTCTTC
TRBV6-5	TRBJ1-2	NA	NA	CASSFVVGSGTSGYTF	TGTGCCAGCAGTTTCGTGGTCGGGTCCGGGACGTCTGGCTACACCTTC
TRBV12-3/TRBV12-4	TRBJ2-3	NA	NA	CASSLNPKTQYF	TGTGCCAGCAGTTTAAACCCCAAAACGCAGTATTTT
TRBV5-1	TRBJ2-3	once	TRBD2	CASRPTSGGGDTQYF	TGCGCCAGCAGGCCCACTAGCGGGGGAGGAGATACGCAGTATTTT
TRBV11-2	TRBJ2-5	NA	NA	CASSLDGLVQETQYF	TGTGCCAGCAGCTTAGACGGGCTGGTGCAAGAGACCCAGTACTTC
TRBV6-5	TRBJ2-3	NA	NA	CASRRADSTDTQYF	TGTGCCAGCAGGCGAGCGGATAGCACAGATACGCAGTATTTT
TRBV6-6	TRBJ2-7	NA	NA	CACSSSYEQYF	TGTGCCTGCAGCTCCAGCTACGAGCAGTACTTC
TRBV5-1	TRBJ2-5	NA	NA	CASSLVRVGETQYF	TGCGCCAGCAGCTTGGTTCGGGTAGGGGAGACCCAGTACTTC
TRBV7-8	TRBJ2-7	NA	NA	CASSAVGGTSEQYF	TGTGCCAGCAGCGCTGTTGGGGGGACGTCCGAGCAGTACTTC
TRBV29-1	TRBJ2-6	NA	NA	CSVESDSGANVLTF	TGCAGCGTTGAATCAGACTCTGGGGCCAACGTCCTGACTTTC
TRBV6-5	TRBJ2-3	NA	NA	CASSYDASFTDTQYF	TGTGCCAGCAGTTACGATGCTAGCTTTACAGATACGCAGTATTTT
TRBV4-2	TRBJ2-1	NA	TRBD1	CASSHPDRVYNEQFF	TGTGCCAGCAGCCATCCCGACAGGGTCTACAATGAGCAGTTCTTC
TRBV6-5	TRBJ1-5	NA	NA	CASSYSRYSNQPQHF	TGTGCCAGCAGTTACTCGAGGTATAGCAATCAGCCCCAGCATTTT
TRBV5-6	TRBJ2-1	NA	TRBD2	CASSLTLLAGAEFF	TGTGCCAGCAGCTTGACGTTACTAGCGGGAGCCGAGTTCTTC
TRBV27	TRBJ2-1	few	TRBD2	CASRQTSGGYNEQFF	TGTGCCAGCAGACAGACTAGCGGGGGGTACAATGAGCAGTTCTTC
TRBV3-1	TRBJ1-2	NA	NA	CASSQGVWQNYGYTF	TGTGCCAGCAGCCAAGGGGTTTGGCAGAACTATGGCTACACCTTC
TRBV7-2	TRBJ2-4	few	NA	CASSSLNIQYF	TGTGCCAGCAGCTCTCTAAACATTCAGTACTTC
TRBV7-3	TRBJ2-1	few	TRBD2	CASSRTGTGLAGGPRNEQFF	TGTGCCAGCAGCCGGACAGGGACCGGACTAGCGGGAGGGCCGAGAAATGAGCAGTTCTTC
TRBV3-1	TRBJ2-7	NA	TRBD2	CASTVETGGRHEQYF	TGTGCCAGCACCGTCGAGACGGGAGGGCGCCACGAGCAGTACTTC
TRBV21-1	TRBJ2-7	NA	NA	CASSSSAYEQYF	TGTGCCAGCAGCTCGTCCGCCTACGAGCAGTACTTC
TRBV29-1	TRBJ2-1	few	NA	CSVALAPNEQFF	TGCAGCGTTGCCCTAGCGCCTAATGAGCAGTTCTTC
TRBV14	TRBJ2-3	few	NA	CASSQELAIPTDTQYF	TGTGCCAGCAGCCAAGAGTTGGCGATCCCCACAGATACGCAGTATTTT
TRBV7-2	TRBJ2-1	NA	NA	CASSDNTGSYNEQFF	TGTGCCAGCAGCGATAACACAGGGTCCTACAATGAGCAGTTCTTC